Included here is one T cell receptor (beta chain) sequence, with context. This entry belongs to a study of blood T cell repertoires in COVID-19. Study-level information: Sample material is recorded as cDNA or gDNA derived from T cells, B-cell-depleted T cells, or PBMCs.

This table comes from immunoSEQ multiplex PCR, and its TCRdb copy is limited to in-frame clones, with some not included. The profile shows about 300,000 clones, around 84% of them singletons. CDR1 is SEHNR and CDR2 is FQNEAQ in the germline V gene (reference sequence). J lost 2 bases, V lost 3 bases, and 9 bases had no gene match. The CDR3 totals 16 residues. The receptor's source is a man aged 25-45 years who had recovered from COVID-19. Sequenced: PBMCs or T cells enriched from blood (not recorded which). J is TRBJ2-5 and V is TRBV7-9; 7 nucleotides align to TRBD2. Here the CDR3 reads CASSFGSSGIQETQYF. DNA for the CDR3: TGTGCCAGCAGCTTTGGGTCCAGCGGGATACAAGAGACCCAGTACTTC. The variable domain in full, with the rest retrieved from reference TRBV7-9 and TRBJ2-5, is DTGVSQNPRHKITKRGQNVTFRCDPISEHNRLYWYRQTLGQGPEFLTYFQNEAQLEKSRLLSDRFSAERPKGSFSTLEIQRTEQGDSAMYLCASSFGSSGIQETQYFGPGTRLLVL.